This T cell receptor (beta chain) was observed in a study of blood T cell repertoires in COVID-19. Study details: The United States, Italy and Spain were the sources of the acute and convalescent COVID-19 samples. The cDNA or gDNA used as material had been derived from T cells, B-cell-depleted T cells, or PBMCs.

This clone was picked up one time. Assay used: immunoSEQ multiplex PCR; TCRdb lists only in-frame clones, some missing. The repertoire holds 200,000 or so clones, around 85% seen once, with under 2.5% in the top ten. The source material was peripheral blood. This TCR was recovered from a man between 65 and 85 years old with active or convalescent COVID-19.

The CDR3 reads CASSSRQGFEQYF. The DNA for the CDR3 is TGCGCCAGCAGCTCAAGACAGGGTTTCGAGCAGTACTTC. The gene calls are TRBV5-1 and TRBJ2-7; 7 bases match TRBD1. The germline V gene has CDR1 SGHRS and CDR2 YFSETQ. The ends lost 3 bases at V and 6 bases at J; junction bases unmatched: 6. This CDR3 is 13 amino acids long.